This is a list of T cell receptor beta chains from one sample in a study of cytomegalovirus exposure and HLA in healthy donors. Assay used: immunoSEQ multiplex PCR; TCRdb lists only in-frame clones, some missing. This table holds 160,000 or so clones, approximately 80% found once. The material sequenced was PBMCs. Receptor source: a male donor in good health and CMV-seropositive. Each CDR3 is given with its conserved first and last residue. D genes are given only for firm matches. The listing skips clone size in some rows; elsewhere it reads once, few, many or a size class.

J gene	clone size	V gene	D gene	CDR3 DNA	CDR3 protein
TRBJ1-1	-	TRBV5-8	-	TGTGCCAGCAGCCCCGGACAGCCCGGTGGGAACACTGAAGCTTTCTTT	CASSPGQPGGNTEAFF
TRBJ2-3	-	TRBV30	TRBD2	TGTGCCTGGGGGGGGGCGGGAGGAACAGATACGCAGTATTTT	CAWGGAGGTDTQYF
TRBJ1-2	-	TRBV6-1	-	TGTGCCAGCAGTGAAGGGGGGACTATCATCCATGGCTACACCTTC	CASSEGGTIIHGYTF
TRBJ1-1	once	TRBV2	TRBD1	TGTGCCAGCAGGATGACAGGGCGAGCTTTCTTT	CASRMTGRAFF
TRBJ1-4	-	TRBV5-6	-	TGTGCCAGCAGCTTTGGGGAGATCGAAGAAAAACTGTTTTTT	CASSFGEIEEKLFF
TRBJ2-1	-	TRBV28	TRBD2	TGTGCCAGCAGTTTCGGGGGGGCGGGGTACAATGAGCAGTTCTTC	CASSFGGAGYNEQFF
TRBJ2-2	-	TRBV6-6	-	TGTGCCAGCAGCTCTAGGTCGGTCACCGGGGAGCTGTTTTTT	CASSSRSVTGELFF
TRBJ2-5	-	TRBV5-1	TRBD2	TGCGCCAGCAGCGCGGGACTAGCCTTAGAGACCCAGTACTTC	CASSAGLALETQYF
TRBJ1-4	-	TRBV5-4	-	TGTGCCAGCAGATCTGGACGAGGGGAAAAACTGTTTTTT	CASRSGRGEKLFF
TRBJ2-2	-	TRBV9	-	TGTGCCAGCAGCGTAGTGGCGGGGGCCAACACCGGGGAGCTGTTTTTT	CASSVVAGANTGELFF
TRBJ2-1	-	TRBV27	TRBD1	TGTGCCAGCAGCTCCACAGGGGACGGGTACAATGAGCAGTTCTTC	CASSSTGDGYNEQFF
TRBJ2-5	-	TRBV19	TRBD2	TGTGCCAGTAGTTCACTAGCGGGAGGAGAGACCCAGTACTTC	CASSSLAGGETQYF
TRBJ1-5	-	TRBV7-9	-	TGTGCCAGCAGCTTAGAAGCGCAGAATTATAGCAATCAGCCCCAGCATTTT	CASSLEAQNYSNQPQHF
TRBJ2-1	-	TRBV5-1	-	TGCGCCAGCAGCTTCATATTAAGGGTAGCGGTGGGTCCGGGCAATGAGCAGTTCTTC	CASSFILRVAVGPGNEQFF
TRBJ2-1	-	TRBV7-8	TRBD2	TGTGCCAGCAGCACCAGCGGGGGGGCCAGGGATGAGCAGTTCTTC	CASSTSGGARDEQFF
TRBJ2-7	-	TRBV6-4	TRBD2	TGTGCCAGCAGTGTGCTAGCGGGCTACGAGCAGTACTTC	CASSVLAGYEQYF
TRBJ1-5	-	TRBV27	TRBD1	TGTGCCAGCAGTCCGGGACAGGGAAGTCAGCCCCAGCATTTT	CASSPGQGSQPQHF
TRBJ2-6	-	TRBV19	TRBD1	TGTGCCGCAACGACAGGGGTCTCTGGGGCCAACGTCCTGACTTTC	CAATTGVSGANVLTF
TRBJ2-3	-	TRBV27	TRBD1	TGTGCCAGCAGTCGGACAGGGGGCACAGATACGCAGTATTTT	CASSRTGGTDTQYF
TRBJ2-7	once	TRBV5-6	-	TGTGCCAGCAGCTTAGGGACTGTTCCCTACGAGCAGTACTTC	CASSLGTVPYEQYF
TRBJ2-4	-	TRBV18	TRBD2	TGTGCCAGCTCACCACCCTCTAGCGGGGGGGCCAAAAACATTCAGTACTTC	CASSPPSSGGAKNIQYF
TRBJ2-7	once	TRBV13	-	TGTGCCAGCAGCTACCGGGTTAACGAGCAGTACTTC	CASSYRVNEQYF
TRBJ1-2	-	TRBV19	TRBD1	TGTGCCAGTAGCCCGGACAGGCTTTGGAGCTACACCTTC	CASSPDRLWSYTF
TRBJ1-2	-	TRBV27	TRBD1	TGTGCCAGCAGTTTAGATGGGACAGGGTGGAAAGGCTACACCTTC	CASSLDGTGWKGYTF
TRBJ2-3	-	TRBV7-2	TRBD2	TGTGCCAGCAGCTTAATCGGGAGCGGGGGAGATACGCAGTATTTT	CASSLIGSGGDTQYF
TRBJ1-3	-	TRBV28	TRBD1	TGTGCCAGCAGTTTGACAGGGGGACGCAGCTCTGGAAACACCATATATTTT	CASSLTGGRSSGNTIYF
TRBJ2-3	-	TRBV6-5	TRBD2	TGTGCCAGCAGGGGGGGGAGGGATACGCAGTATTTT	CASRGGRDTQYF
TRBJ2-7	-	TRBV27	-	TGTGCCAGCGCGCGGGTTTCTTACGAGCAGTACTTC	CASARVSYEQYF
TRBJ1-1	-	TRBV6-5	-	TGTGCCAGCAGTCCTCGGGGGGGGCAGAACACTGAAGCTTTCTTT	CASSPRGGQNTEAFF
TRBJ2-5	-	TRBV7-2	TRBD2	TGTGCCAGCAGCCGCCGTCGGGGGGAGGGCCAAATACACCAAGAGACCCAGTACTTC	CASSRRRGEGQIHQETQYF